Below are 17 T cell receptor beta chains sequenced from a single sample in a study of cytomegalovirus exposure and HLA in healthy donors. Primers included in the PCR were 60 Vbeta and 13 Jbeta primers. Some clones are missing from TCRdb's copy, which holds only in-frame ones; the method was immunoSEQ multiplex PCR. The table lists around 200,000 clones, over 75% of them singletons. Sequencing used PBMCs. The receptors come from a man younger than 30 in good health and CMV-seronegative.

This clone was seen a few times. The chain links TRBV11-2 to TRBJ1-2, with TRBD1 matching 7 bases. V was pared by 3 bases and J by 7 bases, with 5 bases of the junction left unmatched. The CDR3 spans 13 residues. Germline-derived CDR1 and CDR2 are SGHAT and FQNNGV. Here the CDR3 reads CASSFDREPGYTF. In nucleotides, the CDR3 is TGTGCCAGCAGCTTTGACAGGGAGCCTGGCTACACCTTC.

The rearrangement links TRBV10-3 to TRBJ2-7; 9 bases match TRBD1. The V gene's germline CDR1 is ENHRY and CDR2 SYGVKD. The V segment lost 9 bases and the J segment 5 bases; nucleotides outside the gene matches: 2. This CDR3 is 11 amino acids long. This CDR3 reads CAMRTGDEQYF. For the CDR3, the DNA is TGTGCCATGAGGACAGGGGACGAGCAGTACTTC.

V usage is TRBV2 and J usage is TRBJ2-6, with 7 bases identical to TRBD2. Trimming took 10 bases from V and 2 from J; bases not matched to a gene: 5. Germline V gives CDR1 SNHLY, CDR2 FYNNEI. This CDR3 is 14 amino acids long. Here the CDR3 reads CAKRGVAGANVLTF. In DNA, the CDR3 is TGTGCCAAACGGGGGGTGGCTGGGGCCAACGTCCTGACTTTC.

The rearrangement links TRBV6-1 to TRBJ1-1; 10 nucleotides line up with TRBD1. V gave up 3 bases and J gave up 3 bases; unmatched junction bases: 10. Germline V lookup: CDR1 MNHNS, CDR2 SASEGT. The CDR3 is 17 amino acids. The CDR3 protein is CASSDPGTGEDYTEAFF. CDR3 DNA sequence: TGTGCCAGCAGTGACCCCGGGACAGGGGAGGATTACACTGAAGCTTTCTTT.

This sequence joins TRBV28 and TRBJ1-5; no clear D. The CDR3 sequence is 13 residues long. The germline V gene encodes CDR1 MDHEN and CDR2 SYDVKM. Trimming took off 11 bases at V and 7 bases at J, with 18 bases between the two ends. In nucleotides, the CDR3 is TGTGCCGGCCGTATGGGCCCTGGGCAGCCCCAGCATTTT. Protein product: CAGRMGPGQPQHF. The whole variable domain, filled in from reference TRBV28 and TRBJ1-5, reads DVKVTQSSRYLVKRTGEKVFLECVQDMDHENMFWYRQDPGLGLRLIYFSYDVKMKEKGDIPEGYSVSREKKERFSLILESASTNQTSMYLCAGRMGPGQPQHFGDGTRLSIL.

The J gene is TRBJ1-4, the V gene TRBV11-2; D might be TRBD1 (5 bases). Germline V gene lookup returns CDR1 SGHAT and CDR2 FQNNGV. CDR3 length equals 15 residues. V was clipped by 1 base and J by 7 bases, with 13 bases between them. For the CDR3, the DNA is TGTGCCAGCAGCTTAGGGCAGGGCGGGGGTGAAAAACTGTTTTTT. Its translation is CASSLGQGGGEKLFF.

Here the CDR3 DNA reads TGTGCCACCAGCAGAGAGTCTAGAGTCAACGATGAGCAGTTCTTC. It encodes CATSRESRVNDEQFF. The gene calls are TRBV15 and TRBJ2-1; D is unclear. The ends were cut back, 0 bases at V and 8 bases at J, with 14 bases in the middle. CDR3 length equals 15 residues. Looked up from germline, CDR1 is LNHNV and CDR2 is YYDKDF (reference sequence).

A word on this clone: The junction shows a germline mismatch at one end, possibly a read error. CDR3 in amino acids: CASSLGGSGANVLTF. CDR3 DNA: TGTGCTAGCAGCTTAGGAGGCTCTGGGGCCAACGTCCTGACTTTC. V is TRBV7-7 and J is TRBJ2-6, with D perhaps TRBD2 (5 bases). This CDR3 spans 15 amino acids. The germline gives CDR1 SSHAT, CDR2 FNYEAQ (reference sequence).

The genes are TRBV6-4 and TRBJ2-3; maybe TRBD1 (5 bases). The CDR3 sequence is 15 residues long. The germline gives CDR1 MRHNA, CDR2 SNTAGT. Trimming took 4 bases from V and 1 from J, leaving 12 bases between them. In nucleotides, the CDR3 is TGTGCCAGCAGTGTCTCAGAAGGGGGCACAGATACGCAGTATTTT. This encodes CASSVSEGGTDTQYF.

The gene calls are TRBV12-5 and TRBJ2-1; 8 bases agree with TRBD2. CDR3 length: 14 residues. V shed 9 bases, J shed 5 bases, and the junction held 9 bases outside the gene matches. Looked up from germline, CDR1 is LGHNT and CDR2 is FRNRAP. The CDR3 region has the DNA TGTGCTAGCGTTCCAGCGGGGGCCCACAATGAGCAGTTCTTC. Protein product: CASVPAGAHNEQFF.

This clone was found a few times. V usage is TRBV5-6 and J usage is TRBJ2-2; D is perhaps TRBD1 (6 bases). V lost 3 bases to trimming and J lost 5 bases, with 8 bases between them. The germline V gene has CDR1 SGHDT and CDR2 YYEEEE. This CDR3 spans 13 amino acids. This CDR3 reads CASSYDRTGELFF. CDR3 DNA sequence: TGTGCCAGCAGCTATGACAGGACCGGGGAGCTGTTTTTT.

This clone was counted only a few times. V and J are TRBV20-1 and TRBJ1-1; no definite D call. This CDR3 is 10 amino acids long. Germline assignment: CDR1 DFQATT and CDR2 SNEGSKA (reference sequence). V lost 6 bases and J 7 bases, leaving 9 bases between the germline ends. The CDR3 DNA sequence: TGCAGTGCACGAGAGCTTGAAGCTTTCTTT. This translates into CSARELEAFF.

The chain employs TRBV19 and TRBJ2-1; TRBD2 agrees at 8 bases. V shed 2 bases and J 4 bases; nucleotides not matched to a gene: 7. This CDR3 is built from 16 residues. The germline CDR1 and CDR2 sequences are LNHDA and SQIVND (reference sequence). CDR3 residues: CASSIISASGYNEQFF. The CDR3, as DNA: TGTGCCAGTAGTATAATTTCGGCTAGCGGGTACAATGAGCAGTTCTTC. Variable domain in full (rest from reference TRBV19 and TRBJ2-1): DGGITQSPKYLFRKEGQNVTLSCEQNLNHDAMYWYRQDPGQGLRLIYYSQIVNDFQKGDIAEGYSVSREKKESFPLTVTSAQKNPTAFYLCASSIISASGYNEQFFGPGTRLTVL.

V usage is TRBV5-6 and J usage is TRBJ2-2, with 7 bases matching TRBD2. The V gene's germline CDR1 is SGHDT and CDR2 YYEEEE. The CDR3 has 15 residues. The V segment lost 5 bases and the J segment 2 bases; nucleotides outside the gene matches: 6. The CDR3 DNA follows: TGTGCCAGCAGTTGGCAGGGACTAAACACCGGGGAGCTGTTTTTT. Amino acid sequence: CASSWQGLNTGELFF.

This CDR3 is CASSLTSGGDYNEQFF. CDR3 sequence (DNA): TGCGCCAGCAGCCTGACTAGCGGGGGGGATTACAATGAGCAGTTCTTC. The chain links TRBV5-1 to TRBJ2-1; 14 bases align to TRBD2. The CDR3 runs to 16 residues. CDR1 and CDR2 (germline): SGHRS, YFSETQ. Trimming cost V 4 bases and J 4 bases; bases outside gene matches: 4. Supplemented by reference TRBV5-1 and TRBJ2-1, the full variable domain reads KAGVTQTPRYLIKTRGQQVTLSCSPISGHRSVSWYQQTPGQGLQFLFEYFSETQRNKGNFPGRFSGRQFSNSRSEMNVSTLELGDSALYLCASSLTSGGDYNEQFFGPGTRLTVL.

This clone was counted only a few times. This chain uses TRBV6-5 with TRBJ1-3; D may be TRBD1 (5 bases). Trimming cost V 0 bases and J 3 bases, with 12 bases left between them. Looked up from germline, CDR1 is MNHEY and CDR2 is SVGAGI. This CDR3 contains 16 residues. The CDR3 is CASSYSETDLGNTIYF. For the CDR3, the DNA is TGTGCCAGCAGTTACTCGGAGACAGACCTTGGAAACACCATATATTTT.

V and J are TRBV19 and TRBJ1-4, with D perhaps matching TRBD1 (5 bases). This CDR3 is 14 amino acids long. Germline loops: CDR1 LNHDA, CDR2 SQIVND (reference sequence). V shed 6 bases and J shed 3 bases, with 11 bases lying between them. The CDR3 nucleotides read TGTGCCAGTAGGAAGGGACTAGCTAATGAAAAACTGTTTTTT. Translation: CASRKGLANEKLFF.